These T cell receptor beta chains were read from a single sample in a study of response to subunit inactivated influenza vaccine. TCRdb passed the RT-PCR reads through MiXCR, listing each CDR3 protein once. The table shows 500,000 to 650,000 distinct CDR3 sequences, with less than 10% occurring only once. The sequenced sample was PBMCs from blood, obtained approximately 25 months after vaccination. The source of these receptors is a man between 50 and 75 years old who received an inactivated influenza vaccine. The CDR3 runs from the conserved cysteine through the conserved F or W. A D gene is named only where the DNA matches it firmly. Size is stated for part of the rows, as once, few or many counts, or as a class when the clone is expanded.

D gene	clone size	V gene	J gene	CDR3 DNA	CDR3 protein
.	.	TRBV20-1	TRBJ1-5	TGCAGTGCGAACAGGGTAGATCAGCCCCAGCATTTT	CSANRVDQPQHF
.	many	TRBV12-3/TRBV12-4	TRBJ2-5	TGTGCCAGCAGTTCCCGTCGGGGGCAAGAGACCCAGTACTTC	CASSSRRGQETQYF
.	many	TRBV5-1	TRBJ2-7	TGCGCCAGCAGCTTGGGTGGGGGGAGCGGCTACGAGCAGTACTTC	CASSLGGGSGYEQYF
TRBD2	.	TRBV20-1	TRBJ2-7	TGCAGTGCTAGAGAGGGACTAGCGGGGCAATACGAGCAGTACTTC	CSAREGLAGQYEQYF
.	many	TRBV20-1	TRBJ2-7	TGCAGTGCTAGAGATTCTCTACTCGGGAGAGGCAACGAGCAGTACTTC	CSARDSLLGRGNEQYF
TRBD2	many	TRBV29-1	TRBJ2-7	TGCAGCGTTGAACTAGCGGGAGAATACGAGCAGTACTTC	CSVELAGEYEQYF
.	.	TRBV9	TRBJ1-3	TGTGCCAGCAGCCAAAGAGGGGCGATCTCTGGAAACACCATATATTTT	CASSQRGAISGNTIYF
.	few	TRBV3-1	TRBJ2-3	TGTGCCAGCAGCCAACCGGGACGGGGCACAGATACGCAGTATTTT	CASSQPGRGTDTQYF
.	.	TRBV4-2	TRBJ1-3	TGTGCCAGCAGCCACCGGCCCTCCGACTCTGGAAACACCATATATTTT	CASSHRPSDSGNTIYF
.	.	TRBV13	TRBJ2-2	TGTGCCAGCAGCTTGGGTAAAATGGAGCTGTTTTTT	CASSLGKMELFF
.	.	TRBV6-2/TRBV6-3	TRBJ1-5	TGTGCCAGCAGTCCCACAGGGATCCTAGGACAGCCCCAGCATTTT	CASSPTGILGQPQHF
.	few	TRBV9	TRBJ1-1	TGTGCCAGCAGCGTTGAGGGGCGATTAATGAACACTGAAGCTTTCTTT	CASSVEGRLMNTEAFF
.	many	TRBV10-3	TRBJ2-2	TGTGCCATCAGTGAAAGCGACAGGAACACCGGGGAGCTGTTTTTT	CAISESDRNTGELFF
.	few	TRBV4-2	TRBJ2-7	TGTGCCAGCAGCCAAGGACCGGGCCATACCTACGAGCAGTACTTC	CASSQGPGHTYEQYF
TRBD1	many	TRBV6-5	TRBJ2-2	TGTGCCAGCAGTTATCGGACAGGGGACCTTCTGAACACCGGGGAGCTGTTTTTT	CASSYRTGDLLNTGELFF
.	few	TRBV6-2/TRBV6-3	TRBJ2-7	TGTGCCAGCAGTTACTCGATAATTCGGGGGGCGCATGAGCAGTACTTC	CASSYSIIRGAHEQYF
TRBD2	.	TRBV10-3	TRBJ2-1	TGTGCCATCAGTGAGTCTGGTAGCGGGAGCTCCTACAATGAGCAGTTCTTC	CAISESGSGSSYNEQFF
.	.	TRBV5-5	TRBJ2-5	TGTGCCAGCAGCTTGGGTTTCAGGGACCAAGAGACCCAGTACTTC	CASSLGFRDQETQYF
.	many	TRBV28	TRBJ1-2	TGTGCCAGCAGTTTCACCTATGGCTACACCTTC	CASSFTYGYTF
.	.	TRBV7-9	TRBJ2-3	TGTGCCAGCAGCCCCAGCGGGCTGAATACGCAGTATTTT	CASSPSGLNTQYF
TRBD1	.	TRBV9	TRBJ1-4	TGTGCCAGCAGCAAGGGAACAGGGGGCCCTGAAAAACTGTTTTTT	CASSKGTGGPEKLFF
TRBD1	.	TRBV20-1	TRBJ1-1	TGCAGTGCTAGACCTCTAGACAGGGACACTGAAGCTTTCTTT	CSARPLDRDTEAFF
TRBD2	.	TRBV4-3	TRBJ2-1	TGCGCCAGCAGCCACGTCGGGGGGGCGGGTGAGCAGTTCTTC	CASSHVGGAGEQFF
.	.	TRBV11-2	TRBJ2-6	TGTGCCAGCAGCTTAAGGCAAGTCCTGACTTTC	CASSLRQVLTF
.	few	TRBV28	TRBJ1-3	TGTGCCAGCAGCTCTGTGGGAACTGGAAACACCATATATTTT	CASSSVGTGNTIYF
.	many	TRBV5-6	TRBJ1-4	TGTGCCAGCAGCTATATAGGGGCTGATAGTGAAAAACTGTTTTTT	CASSYIGADSEKLFF
.	few	TRBV6-2/TRBV6-3	TRBJ1-1	TGTGCCAGCACTTTTGCCTCCGGGGGCGAGGAAGCTTTCTTT	CASTFASGGEEAFF
.	many	TRBV10-3	TRBJ2-4	TGTGCCATCAGTGACGGGGTGGCCAAAAACATTCAGTACTTC	CAISDGVAKNIQYF
TRBD1	few	TRBV25-1	TRBJ1-4	TGTGCCAGCAGTGAATTAGGGACAGGAAATGAAAAACTGTTTTTT	CASSELGTGNEKLFF
.	many	TRBV20-1	TRBJ2-3	TGCAGTGCCAATCCTACTAGCTGGGGGCGCACAGATACGCAGTATTTT	CSANPTSWGRTDTQYF
.	.	TRBV6-5	TRBJ2-3	TGTGCCAGCAGTTACTCATCCTCTAGCACAGATACGCAGTATTTT	CASSYSSSSTDTQYF
TRBD2	many	TRBV4-1	TRBJ2-7	TGCGCCAGCAGCCAGTTACTAGCGGGCTCGTACGAGCAGTACTTC	CASSQLLAGSYEQYF
TRBD1	many	TRBV11-1	TRBJ2-6	TGTGCCAGCAGCCCGCGGACAGGCGAAGGAACTGGGGCCAACGTCCTGACTTTC	CASSPRTGEGTGANVLTF
TRBD1	.	TRBV18	TRBJ1-1	TGTGCCAGCTCACCATCCTGGGACAGATCGTTCAACACTGAAGCTTTCTTT	CASSPSWDRSFNTEAFF
.	many	TRBV29-1	TRBJ1-1	TGCAGCGCTGAAACGCAGGGGAACACTGAAGCTTTCTTT	CSAETQGNTEAFF
.	many	TRBV5-1	TRBJ2-7	TGCGCCAGCAGCTTGGTGGCAGACTACGAGCAGTACTTC	CASSLVADYEQYF
TRBD2	.	TRBV7-2	TRBJ2-2	TGTGCCAGCAGCTCAATACTAGCGGGAGTTAGAGGGGAGCTGTTTTTT	CASSSILAGVRGELFF
TRBD2	few	TRBV6-2/TRBV6-3	TRBJ2-7	TGTGCCAGCAGTTACTCCCTGACTAGCGGGGACAACTCCTACGAGCAGTACTTC	CASSYSLTSGDNSYEQYF
.	many	TRBV7-8	TRBJ2-5	TGTGCCAGCAGTGTAAATGAGCAAGAGACCCAGTACTTC	CASSVNEQETQYF
.	.	TRBV4-1	TRBJ1-4	TGCGCCAGCAGCCAAGAGGGGAGCCTTACAACCGCAACTAATGAAAAACTGTTTTTT	CASSQEGSLTTATNEKLFF
.	many	TRBV4-3	TRBJ2-2	TGCGCCAGCAGCCAAGATTTGGTACAGGAATTCACCGGGGAGCTGTTTTTT	CASSQDLVQEFTGELFF
.	many	TRBV6-1	TRBJ1-1	TGTGCCAGCAGTGAACCAGGAACGAACACTGAAGCTTTCTTT	CASSEPGTNTEAFF
TRBD2	few	TRBV20-1	TRBJ2-3	TGCAGTGCTGCGGGACTAGCGGGAGGGATCCCCGGCACAGATACGCAGTATTTT	CSAAGLAGGIPGTDTQYF
TRBD2	few	TRBV20-1	TRBJ2-5	TGCAGTGCTCTTACCACCCCCACTAGCGGGAGGGCCGGGGAGACCCAGTACTTC	CSALTTPTSGRAGETQYF
.	.	TRBV27	TRBJ1-1	TGTGCCAGCAGCTCCCTAGTCATGAACACTGAAGCTTTCTTT	CASSSLVMNTEAFF